This T cell receptor (beta chain) was sequenced for a study of T cells in Graves' hyperthyroidism and ophthalmopathy. Across the study: Before treatment of any kind, peripheral blood was taken at initial diagnosis.

Amplified regions were TCR beta CDR3 sequences from RNA transcripts. First-round RT-PCR with HTBI primers amplified the TCR CDR3 region. TCRdb re-analysed the multiplex PCR reads in MiXCR, keeping a single row per CDR3 protein. Among nearly 600,000 distinct CDR3 sequences, 14% were seen once, and the ten largest hold over 6%. CDR3 length: 18 amino acids. V was trimmed by 6 bases and J by 6 bases, leaving 30 bases between them. Germline loops: CDR1 LNHDA, CDR2 SQIVND (reference sequence). The sequenced material came from blood. The chain joins TRBV19 to TRBJ2-7; D may match TRBD1 or TRBD2 (6 bases each). This TCR came from a young woman with Graves' ophthalmopathy. Here the CDR3 reads CASSEDPAGQSIFCEQYF. CDR3 nucleotide sequence: TGTGCCAGTAGCGAGGATCCCGCGGGACAAAGTATTTTTTGCGAGCAGTACTTC.